The present TCR beta chain was sequenced within a study of blood T cell repertoires in COVID-19. Looking at the study overall: Samples came from the United States, Italy and Spain, spanning acute and convalescent COVID-19.

Measured with immunoSEQ multiplex PCR; TCRdb has only the in-frame clones, and not every one. This table has approximately 340,000 clones, approximately 89% appearing once. CDR1 and CDR2 (germline): MNHEY, SMNVEV (reference sequence). Trimming took off 5 bases at V and 4 bases at J, with 11 bases between the two ends. CDR3 length equals 14 residues. Participants were aged about 18 to 89 years from about two dozen US areas. The TCR originated in a woman between 35 and 50 years old who had been exposed to COVID-19. The V gene is TRBV27, the J gene TRBJ2-2, with a tentative D call TRBD2 (6 bases). The sequencing input was PBMCs or T cells enriched from blood (not recorded which). CDR3 in amino acids: CASSRRGGTGELFF. The CDR3 nucleotides read TGTGCCAGCAGTCGACGGGGAGGCACCGGGGAGCTGTTTTTT.